The rows below give T cell receptor beta chains drawn from one sample of a study of shared clonotypes between healthy human individuals. Measured with immunoSEQ multiplex PCR; TCRdb has only the in-frame clones, and not every one. The table shows hundreds of thousands of clones, with 55% to 75% occurring only once. The sample consisted of memory CD4+ T cells sorted from blood. The receptor source for this set is a woman aged 30 to 39 in good health. Both conserved end residues are part of each CDR3. The D gene is left open where the match is weak. For some rows the clone size is stated as once, few or many, or as a class when expanded; others skip it.

size	D	J	V	CDR3	DNA
-	TRBD1	TRBJ1-1	TRBV6-4	CASVGQVYEAFF	TGTGCCAGCGTAGGACAGGTCTATGAAGCTTTCTTT
-	-	TRBJ1-1	TRBV27	CASSLSQGWGTEAFF	TGTGCCAGCAGCCTCTCTCAGGGATGGGGCACTGAAGCTTTCTTT
-	-	TRBJ2-1	TRBV11-2	CASSTALTSQRSHNEQFF	TGTGCCAGCAGCACTGCCTTGACCTCGCAACGATCTCACAATGAGCAGTTCTTC
few	-	TRBJ2-7	TRBV6-6	CASSYKAHSYEQYF	TGTGCCAGCAGTTACAAGGCCCACTCCTACGAGCAGTACTTC
-	-	TRBJ2-3	TRBV21-1	CASLKGPLSSDTQYF	TGTGCCAGCTTAAAAGGGCCCCTTAGCTCCGATACGCAGTATTTT
once	-	TRBJ1-2	TRBV6-6	CASSYPQGNNYGYTF	TGTGCCAGCAGTTACCCCCAGGGGAATAACTATGGCTACACCTTC
-	TRBD2	TRBJ2-1	TRBV6-1	CASDELAGVSNEQFF	TGTGCCAGCGACGAACTAGCGGGAGTTAGCAATGAGCAGTTCTTC
-	TRBD2	TRBJ2-1	TRBV19	CASSPRGGSYNEQFF	TGTGCCAGTAGCCCCCGGGGAGGGAGCTACAATGAGCAGTTCTTC
-	-	TRBJ1-2	TRBV28	CASSLVNVNNYGYTF	TGTGCCAGCAGTTTAGTGAATGTGAATAACTATGGCTACACCTTC
-	TRBD1	TRBJ1-5	TRBV2	CASSDLPGQGFNQPQHF	TGTGCCAGCAGTGATCTACCCGGACAGGGGTTCAATCAGCCCCAGCATTTT
-	-	TRBJ1-5	TRBV6-6	CASSYYPNQPQHF	TGTGCCAGCAGTTACTACCCCAATCAGCCCCAGCATTTT